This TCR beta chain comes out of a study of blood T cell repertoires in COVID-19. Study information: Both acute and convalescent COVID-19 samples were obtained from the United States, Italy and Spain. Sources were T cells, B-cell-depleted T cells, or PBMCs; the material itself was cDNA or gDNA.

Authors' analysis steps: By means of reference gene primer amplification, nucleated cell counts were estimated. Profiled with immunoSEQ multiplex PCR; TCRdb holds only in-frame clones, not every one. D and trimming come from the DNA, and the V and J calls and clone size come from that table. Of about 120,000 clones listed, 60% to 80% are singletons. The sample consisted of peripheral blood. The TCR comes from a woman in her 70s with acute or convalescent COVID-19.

CDR3 region: CASGTSGRADTQYF. The CDR3 coding sequence is TGTGCCAGTGGGACTAGCGGGAGGGCAGATACGCAGTATTTT. The chain is built from TRBV19 and TRBJ2-3, with TRBD2 matching over 16 bases. V shed 8 bases, J shed 4 bases, and the junction held 0 bases outside the gene matches. The CDR3 contains 14 residues. Germline CDR1 LNHDA, CDR2 SQIVND (reference sequence).